This T cell receptor beta chain was documented in a study of T-cell memory formation after mild COVID-19. About the study: The two donors had largely donor-specific TCR clusters. Whole-study findings and limits: Shrinking CD4+ clones were chiefly CM and EM; CD8+ ones were chiefly EMRA. Balance between CD4 and CD8 was seen in clones contracting day 15 to 85, and a CD4+ lean was seen in later expanders. A subset of responding clones appeared in pre-infection memory, suggesting cross-reactive memory joined.

TCRdb reanalysed the 5' RACE reads using MiXCR and keeps one entry per CDR3 protein. This sample has under 300,000 distinct CDR3 sequences; over 7% occur once, and the top ten carry approximately 23%. Only a few counts were recorded for this clonotype. Its antigen is unknown. The ends were cut back, 5 bases at V and 3 bases at J, with 11 bases in the middle. The CDR3 runs 13 residues. Germline-derived CDR1 and CDR2 are SGHDT and YYEEEE. The sample was PBMCs or a T cell subset sorted from them (not recorded which). This receptor was obtained from a man between 18 and 35 years old who had mild COVID-19 (a few samples of this study predate the infection). Cell type and time point are not known. The chain has TRBV5-6 and TRBJ1-2, with a tentative D call TRBD1 (6 bases). The DNA for the CDR3 is TGTGCCAGCAGACTCGGACAGTACTATGGCTACACCTTC. Its protein is CASRLGQYYGYTF.